This T cell receptor (beta chain) was observed in a study of cytomegalovirus exposure and HLA in healthy donors. 60 Vbeta and 13 Jbeta primers were used in PCR. Profiling relied on immunoSEQ multiplex PCR, and the TCRdb table lists in-frame clones only, not all of them. The table lists 170,000 or so clones, 70% to 80% of them singletons. The junction had 12 bases not matched to a gene; V was cut back by 4 bases and J by 6 bases. The CDR3 contains 16 residues. Germline assignment: CDR1 MNHEY and CDR2 SVGAGI. The rearrangement joins TRBV6-5 to TRBJ2-3, with TRBD2 matching 8 bases. The sequence was obtained from a woman aged 40-49 years in good health and CMV-seronegative. The sample consisted of PBMCs. As DNA, the CDR3 is TGTGCCAGCAGTTCGCCTCGGGGGGGCCTTGGGGATACGCAGTATTTT. It yields the protein CASSSPRGGLGDTQYF.